A selection of T cell receptor beta chains follows, all from one sample in a study of OX40 agonist ivuxolimab in advanced cancers. Using immunoSEQ multiplex PCR, the repertoire was profiled, and TCRdb retains in-frame clones only, with some absent. The sample holds roughly 60,000 clones, less than 95% seen once. The material was CD4+ or CD8+ T cells sorted from blood, obtained in a trial of the OX40 agonist ivuxolimab. Receptor source: an adult with an advanced solid tumor such as melanoma, head and neck, liver or kidney cancer. The CDR3 runs from the conserved cysteine through the conserved F or W. A D gene is named only where the DNA matches it firmly. The size of a clone is reported for some rows only, either as once, few or many, or as a class for expanded clones.

clone size: .
D gene: .
J gene: TRBJ1-2
V gene: TRBV30
CDR3 protein: CAWSRSVRNYGYTF
CDR3 DNA: TGTGCCTGGAGTAGATCCGTACGAAACTATGGCTACACCTTC

clone size: .
D gene: .
J gene: TRBJ1-4
V gene: TRBV25-1
CDR3 protein: CASSEFLGATNEKLFF
CDR3 DNA: TGTGCCAGCAGTGAATTTCTCGGGGCAACTAATGAAAAACTGTTTTTT

clone size: .
D gene: .
J gene: TRBJ2-1
V gene: TRBV7-9
CDR3 protein: CASSLGATEQFF
CDR3 DNA: TGTGCCAGCAGCTTAGGGGCGACTGAGCAGTTCTTC

clone size: once
D gene: .
J gene: TRBJ2-1
V gene: TRBV10-3
CDR3 protein: CAIGIGQAVYNEQFF
CDR3 DNA: TGTGCCATCGGTATAGGACAAGCCGTTTACAATGAGCAGTTCTTC

clone size: once
D gene: .
J gene: TRBJ1-2
V gene: TRBV10-3
CDR3 protein: CAIQGIDYGYTF
CDR3 DNA: TGTGCCATTCAGGGGATCGACTATGGCTACACCTTC

clone size: .
D gene: .
J gene: TRBJ1-2
V gene: TRBV20-1
CDR3 protein: CSAPSTYGYTF
CDR3 DNA: TGCAGTGCTCCATCGACCTATGGCTACACCTTC

clone size: .
D gene: TRBD2
J gene: TRBJ2-3
V gene: TRBV11-2
CDR3 protein: CASSLGASGGTDTQYF
CDR3 DNA: TGTGCCAGCAGCTTAGGAGCTAGCGGGGGCACAGATACGCAGTATTTT

clone size: .
D gene: TRBD1
J gene: TRBJ2-3
V gene: TRBV7-8
CDR3 protein: CASSQGQGGGDTQYF
CDR3 DNA: TGTGCCAGCAGCCAGGGACAGGGTGGAGGAGATACGCAGTATTTT

clone size: .
D gene: .
J gene: TRBJ1-1
V gene: TRBV5-4
CDR3 protein: CASSVQMNTEAFF
CDR3 DNA: TGTGCCAGCAGCGTACAGATGAACACTGAAGCTTTCTTT

clone size: .
D gene: TRBD1
J gene: TRBJ1-1
V gene: TRBV30
CDR3 protein: CAWSAGTANTEAFF
CDR3 DNA: TGTGCCTGGAGTGCCGGGACAGCGAACACTGAAGCTTTCTTT

clone size: .
D gene: .
J gene: TRBJ1-4
V gene: TRBV2
CDR3 protein: CASSLAHGQPNEKLFF
CDR3 DNA: TGTGCCAGCAGCCTCGCGCACGGACAGCCTAATGAAAAACTGTTTTTT

clone size: few
D gene: .
J gene: TRBJ2-2
V gene: TRBV19
CDR3 protein: CASSIAQTTGELFF
CDR3 DNA: TGTGCCAGTAGTATCGCGCAGACCACCGGGGAGCTGTTTTTT

clone size: .
D gene: .
J gene: TRBJ2-7
V gene: TRBV10-3
CDR3 protein: CAISRPGEDEQYF
CDR3 DNA: TGTGCCATCAGTCGGCCGGGGGAAGACGAGCAGTACTTC

clone size: .
D gene: .
J gene: TRBJ2-2
V gene: TRBV11-2
CDR3 protein: CASSLAVGSNTGELFF
CDR3 DNA: TGTGCCAGCAGCTTAGCTGTCGGTTCCAACACCGGGGAGCTGTTTTTT

clone size: .
D gene: .
J gene: TRBJ2-1
V gene: TRBV10-3
CDR3 protein: CAIMGYNEQFF
CDR3 DNA: TGTGCCATCATGGGATACAATGAGCAGTTCTTC

clone size: .
D gene: .
J gene: TRBJ2-7
V gene: TRBV6-4
CDR3 protein: CASSPSGTGYEQYF
CDR3 DNA: TGTGCCAGCAGTCCATCCGGGACCGGCTACGAGCAGTACTTC

clone size: once
D gene: TRBD2
J gene: TRBJ2-2
V gene: TRBV6-1
CDR3 protein: CASEQAGEVTGELFF
CDR3 DNA: TGTGCCAGCGAACAGGCGGGGGAGGTCACCGGGGAGCTGTTTTTT

clone size: .
D gene: TRBD2
J gene: TRBJ2-5
V gene: TRBV18
CDR3 protein: CASSAEVTSGSIGETQYF
CDR3 DNA: TGTGCCAGCTCAGCGGAGGTGACTAGCGGGAGTATTGGAGAGACCCAGTACTTC

clone size: .
D gene: TRBD1
J gene: TRBJ2-7
V gene: TRBV4-1
CDR3 protein: CASSHRQGALYEQYF
CDR3 DNA: TGCGCCAGCAGCCACAGACAGGGGGCCCTCTACGAGCAGTACTTC

clone size: .
D gene: .
J gene: TRBJ2-1
V gene: TRBV7-9
CDR3 protein: CASSQSTGNIHYNEQFF
CDR3 DNA: TGTGCCAGCAGCCAAAGTACCGGGAATATCCATTACAATGAGCAGTTCTTC

clone size: .
D gene: TRBD2
J gene: TRBJ2-1
V gene: TRBV10-1
CDR3 protein: CASSESTSGRRGKQFF
CDR3 DNA: TGCGCCAGCAGTGAGTCGACTAGCGGGAGAAGGGGTAAGCAGTTCTTC

clone size: once
D gene: TRBD2
J gene: TRBJ2-1
V gene: TRBV7-2
CDR3 protein: CASSRLASSYNEQFF
CDR3 DNA: TGTGCCAGCAGCAGACTAGCGAGCTCCTACAATGAGCAGTTCTTC

clone size: .
D gene: TRBD2
J gene: TRBJ2-2
V gene: TRBV5-8
CDR3 protein: CASRFSGSGEIGELFF
CDR3 DNA: TGTGCCAGCAGGTTTAGCGGGAGCGGGGAGATCGGGGAGCTGTTTTTT

clone size: .
D gene: .
J gene: TRBJ1-4
V gene: TRBV6-5
CDR3 protein: CASRRTVTNEKLFF
CDR3 DNA: TGTGCCAGCAGACGGACAGTTACTAATGAAAAACTGTTTTTT

clone size: .
D gene: .
J gene: TRBJ1-1
V gene: TRBV7-2
CDR3 protein: CASSLGGATEAFF
CDR3 DNA: TGTGCCAGCAGCTTAGGCGGGGCAACTGAAGCTTTCTTT

clone size: .
D gene: TRBD2
J gene: TRBJ2-3
V gene: TRBV19
CDR3 protein: CASFPGGSTDTQYF
CDR3 DNA: TGTGCCTCCTTTCCGGGAGGCAGCACAGATACGCAGTATTTT

clone size: .
D gene: .
J gene: TRBJ2-2
V gene: TRBV11-2
CDR3 protein: CASSLRLQGPNTGELFF
CDR3 DNA: TGTGCCAGCAGCTTGCGCCTGCAGGGGCCTAACACCGGGGAGCTGTTTTTT

clone size: .
D gene: TRBD2
J gene: TRBJ2-1
V gene: TRBV10-1
CDR3 protein: CASSGGTSADNEQFF
CDR3 DNA: TGCGCCAGCTCTGGGGGGACTAGCGCGGACAATGAGCAGTTCTTC

clone size: .
D gene: .
J gene: TRBJ2-2
V gene: TRBV19
CDR3 protein: CASSIEGGAGELFF
CDR3 DNA: TGTGCCAGTAGTATCGAGGGGGGCGCCGGGGAGCTGTTTTTT

clone size: few
D gene: TRBD1
J gene: TRBJ1-4
V gene: TRBV10-3
CDR3 protein: CAISDGTGSRRLFF
CDR3 DNA: TGTGCCATCAGTGACGGGACAGGGTCAAGGAGACTGTTTTTT

clone size: .
D gene: .
J gene: TRBJ2-3
V gene: TRBV2
CDR3 protein: CASSEGLVTDTQYF
CDR3 DNA: TGTGCCAGCAGTGAAGGGCTAGTAACAGATACGCAGTATTTT

clone size: few
D gene: .
J gene: TRBJ1-2
V gene: TRBV6-6
CDR3 protein: CASSPTGSTYGYTF
CDR3 DNA: TGTGCCAGCAGTCCGACAGGCTCGACCTATGGCTACACCTTC

clone size: .
D gene: TRBD2
J gene: TRBJ2-2
V gene: TRBV19
CDR3 protein: CASSSASGSPGELFF
CDR3 DNA: TGTGCCAGTAGTTCAGCTAGCGGGAGTCCCGGGGAGCTGTTTTTT

clone size: .
D gene: TRBD1
J gene: TRBJ2-5
V gene: TRBV10-3
CDR3 protein: CAISDGTGGKETQYF
CDR3 DNA: TGTGCCATCAGTGATGGGACAGGGGGCAAAGAGACCCAGTACTTC

clone size: .
D gene: .
J gene: TRBJ1-2
V gene: TRBV6-5
CDR3 protein: CASRHDLLGYYGYTF
CDR3 DNA: TGTGCCAGCAGACATGACCTCCTTGGATACTATGGCTACACCTTC

clone size: .
D gene: .
J gene: TRBJ2-7
V gene: TRBV19
CDR3 protein: CASSGGFYEQYF
CDR3 DNA: TGTGCCAGTAGTGGGGGCTTCTACGAGCAGTACTTC

clone size: .
D gene: .
J gene: TRBJ1-1
V gene: TRBV30
CDR3 protein: CAWSGGAGNTEAFF
CDR3 DNA: TGTGCCTGGAGTGGAGGGGCCGGGAACACTGAAGCTTTCTTT

clone size: .
D gene: .
J gene: TRBJ2-7
V gene: TRBV10-3
CDR3 protein: CAASGWERDEQYF
CDR3 DNA: TGTGCCGCCTCGGGGTGGGAACGAGACGAGCAGTACTTC

clone size: .
D gene: TRBD2
J gene: TRBJ2-1
V gene: TRBV5-8
CDR3 protein: CASSLAQLAQNYNEQFF
CDR3 DNA: TGTGCCAGCAGCTTGGCGCAACTAGCGCAGAACTACAATGAGCAGTTCTTC

clone size: .
D gene: .
J gene: TRBJ2-5
V gene: TRBV25-1
CDR3 protein: CASSEEGFQETQYF
CDR3 DNA: TGTGCCAGCAGTGAAGAAGGTTTCCAAGAGACCCAGTACTTC

clone size: few
D gene: .
J gene: TRBJ1-5
V gene: TRBV18
CDR3 protein: CASSQGRDQPQHF
CDR3 DNA: TGTGCCAGCTCACAAGGGAGAGATCAGCCCCAGCATTTT

clone size: .
D gene: .
J gene: TRBJ2-7
V gene: TRBV21-1
CDR3 protein: CASSKARRGVYEQYF
CDR3 DNA: TGTGCCAGCAGCAAAGCTCGGCGGGGGGTCTACGAGCAGTACTTC

clone size: .
D gene: TRBD1
J gene: TRBJ1-5
V gene: TRBV9
CDR3 protein: CASSVHAQGQPQHF
CDR3 DNA: TGTGCCAGCAGCGTGCACGCACAGGGGCAGCCCCAGCATTTT

clone size: .
D gene: .
J gene: TRBJ2-1
V gene: TRBV19
CDR3 protein: CASSIAVGVSGQFF
CDR3 DNA: TGTGCCAGTAGTATAGCTGTGGGGGTTAGTGGGCAGTTCTTC

clone size: once
D gene: TRBD2
J gene: TRBJ2-7
V gene: TRBV6-5
CDR3 protein: CASSYSAGGLYEQYF
CDR3 DNA: TGTGCCAGCAGTTACTCGGCGGGAGGGCTATACGAGCAGTACTTC

clone size: .
D gene: .
J gene: TRBJ2-7
V gene: TRBV11-3
CDR3 protein: CASSHGSYEQYF
CDR3 DNA: TGTGCCAGCAGCCACGGTAGCTACGAGCAGTACTTC

clone size: .
D gene: .
J gene: TRBJ1-2
V gene: TRBV30
CDR3 protein: CAWSVSNYGYTF
CDR3 DNA: TGTGCCTGGAGTGTTTCTAACTATGGCTACACCTTC